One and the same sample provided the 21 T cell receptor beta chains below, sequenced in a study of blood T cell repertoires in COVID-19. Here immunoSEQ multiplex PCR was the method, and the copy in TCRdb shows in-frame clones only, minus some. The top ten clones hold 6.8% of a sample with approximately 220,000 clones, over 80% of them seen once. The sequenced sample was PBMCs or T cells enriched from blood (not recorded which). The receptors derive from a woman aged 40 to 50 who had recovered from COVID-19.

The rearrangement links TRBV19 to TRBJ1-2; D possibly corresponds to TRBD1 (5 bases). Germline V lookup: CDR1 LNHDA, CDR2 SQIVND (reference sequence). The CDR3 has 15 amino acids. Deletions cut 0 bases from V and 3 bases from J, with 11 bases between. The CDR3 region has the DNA TGTGCCAGTAGTATAGACAGGGAAATTCACTATGGCTACACCTTC. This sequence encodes CASSIDREIHYGYTF.

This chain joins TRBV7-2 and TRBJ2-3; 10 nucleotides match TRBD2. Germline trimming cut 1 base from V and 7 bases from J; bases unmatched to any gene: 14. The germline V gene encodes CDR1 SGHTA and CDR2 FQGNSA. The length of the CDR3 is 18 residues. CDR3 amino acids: CASSLGISGGIHIYTQYF. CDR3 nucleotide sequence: TGTGCCAGCAGCTTAGGCATTAGCGGGGGGATTCACATCTATACGCAGTATTTT. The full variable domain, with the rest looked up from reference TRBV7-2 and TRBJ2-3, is GAGVSQSPSNKVTEKGKDVELRCDPISGHTALYWYRQSLGQGLEFLIYFQGNSAPDKSGLPSDRFSAERTGGSVSTLTIQRTQQEDSAVYLCASSLGISGGIHIYTQYFGPGTRLTVL.

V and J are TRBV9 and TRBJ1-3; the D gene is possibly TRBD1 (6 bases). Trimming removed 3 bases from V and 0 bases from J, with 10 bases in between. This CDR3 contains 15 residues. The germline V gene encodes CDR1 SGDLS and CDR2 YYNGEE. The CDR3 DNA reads TGTGCCAGCAGCGGGGGACATCACTCTGGAAACACCATATATTTT. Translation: CASSGGHHSGNTIYF.

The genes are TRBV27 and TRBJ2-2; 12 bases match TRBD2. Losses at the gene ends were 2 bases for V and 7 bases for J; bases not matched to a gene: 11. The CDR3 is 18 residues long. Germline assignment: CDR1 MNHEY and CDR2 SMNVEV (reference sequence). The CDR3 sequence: CASSLDGGTSGQHGELFF. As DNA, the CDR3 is TGTGCCAGCAGTTTAGACGGAGGGACTAGCGGGCAACACGGGGAGCTGTTTTTT.

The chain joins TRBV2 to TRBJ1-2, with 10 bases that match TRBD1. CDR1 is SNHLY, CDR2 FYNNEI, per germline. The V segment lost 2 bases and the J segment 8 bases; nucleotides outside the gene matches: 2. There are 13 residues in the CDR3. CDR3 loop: CASSEWTGGGYTF. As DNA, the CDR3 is TGTGCCAGCAGTGAATGGACAGGGGGAGGCTACACCTTC.

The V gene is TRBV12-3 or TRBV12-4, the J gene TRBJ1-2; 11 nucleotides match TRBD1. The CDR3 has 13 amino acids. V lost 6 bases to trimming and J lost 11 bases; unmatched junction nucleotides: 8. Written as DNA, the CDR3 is TGTGCCAGCAGAGCGGGACAGGGGGGTCGGTACACCTTC. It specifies CASRAGQGGRYTF.

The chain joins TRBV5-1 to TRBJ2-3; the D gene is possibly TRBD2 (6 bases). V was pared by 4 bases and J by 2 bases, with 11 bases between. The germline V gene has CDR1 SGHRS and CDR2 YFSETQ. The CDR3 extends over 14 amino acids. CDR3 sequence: CASSQGLTTDTQYF. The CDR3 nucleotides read TGCGCCAGCAGCCAGGGACTTACCACAGATACGCAGTATTTT.

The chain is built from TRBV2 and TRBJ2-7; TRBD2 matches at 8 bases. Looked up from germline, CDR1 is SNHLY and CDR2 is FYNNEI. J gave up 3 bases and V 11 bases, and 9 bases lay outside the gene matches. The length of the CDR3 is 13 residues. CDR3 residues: CAGLSGRFYEQYV. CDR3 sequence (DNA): TGTGCCGGGTTGAGCGGGAGATTCTACGAGCAGTACGTC.

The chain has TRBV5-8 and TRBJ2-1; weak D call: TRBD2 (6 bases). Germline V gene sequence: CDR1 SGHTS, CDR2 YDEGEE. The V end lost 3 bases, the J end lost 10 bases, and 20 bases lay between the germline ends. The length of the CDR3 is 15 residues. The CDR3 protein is CASSWGDRGPAEQFF. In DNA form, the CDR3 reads TGTGCCAGCAGCTGGGGGGACCGAGGCCCCGCCGAGCAGTTCTTC.

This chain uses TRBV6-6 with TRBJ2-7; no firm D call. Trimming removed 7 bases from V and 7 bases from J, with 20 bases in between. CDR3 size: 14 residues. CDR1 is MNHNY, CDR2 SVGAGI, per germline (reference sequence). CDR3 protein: CASTPGPVASEQYF. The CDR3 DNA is TGTGCCAGCACTCCGGGTCCAGTCGCCTCTGAGCAGTACTTC.

DNA of the CDR3: TGTGCCAGCAGTTCGACAGGGCAGTTTACTGAAGCTTTCTTT. It codes for CASSSTGQFTEAFF. The chain links TRBV6-5 to TRBJ1-1; TRBD1 aligns across 7 bases. CDR3 length: 14 amino acids. V shed 4 bases, J shed 5 bases, and the junction held 7 bases outside the gene matches. CDR1 and CDR2 (germline): MNHEY, SVGAGI.

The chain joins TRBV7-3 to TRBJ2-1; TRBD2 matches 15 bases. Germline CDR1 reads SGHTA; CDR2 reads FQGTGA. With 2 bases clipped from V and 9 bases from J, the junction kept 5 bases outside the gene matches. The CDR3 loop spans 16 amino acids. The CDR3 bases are TGTGCCAGCAGCTTAGGACTAGCGGGAGGGAGATCTGAGCAGTTCTTC. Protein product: CASSLGLAGGRSEQFF.

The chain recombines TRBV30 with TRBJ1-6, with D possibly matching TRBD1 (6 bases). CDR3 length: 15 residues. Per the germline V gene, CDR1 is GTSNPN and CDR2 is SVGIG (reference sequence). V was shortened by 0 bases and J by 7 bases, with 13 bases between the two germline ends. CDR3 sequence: CAWSVVSRGNSPLHF. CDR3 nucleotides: TGTGCCTGGAGTGTGGTGAGCAGGGGAAATTCACCCCTCCACTTT.

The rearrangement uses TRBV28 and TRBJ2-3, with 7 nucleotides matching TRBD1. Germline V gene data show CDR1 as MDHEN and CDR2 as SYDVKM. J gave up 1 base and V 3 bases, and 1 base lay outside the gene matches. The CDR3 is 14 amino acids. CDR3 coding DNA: TGTGCCAGCAGTTTTGACAGGGGCACAGATACGCAGTATTTT. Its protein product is CASSFDRGTDTQYF.

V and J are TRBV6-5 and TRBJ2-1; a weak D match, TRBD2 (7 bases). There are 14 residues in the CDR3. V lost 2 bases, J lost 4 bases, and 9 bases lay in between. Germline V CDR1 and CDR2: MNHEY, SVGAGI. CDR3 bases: TGTGCCAGCAGTTACAGGGGGGGATACAATGAGCAGTTCTTC. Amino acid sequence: CASSYRGGYNEQFF.

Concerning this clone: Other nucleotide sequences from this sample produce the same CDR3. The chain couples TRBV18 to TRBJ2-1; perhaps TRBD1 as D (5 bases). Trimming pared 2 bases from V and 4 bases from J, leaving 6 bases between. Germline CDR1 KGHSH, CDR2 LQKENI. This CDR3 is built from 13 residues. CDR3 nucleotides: TGTGCCAGCTCACCAAGGGGATACAATGAGCAGTTCTTC. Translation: CASSPRGYNEQFF.

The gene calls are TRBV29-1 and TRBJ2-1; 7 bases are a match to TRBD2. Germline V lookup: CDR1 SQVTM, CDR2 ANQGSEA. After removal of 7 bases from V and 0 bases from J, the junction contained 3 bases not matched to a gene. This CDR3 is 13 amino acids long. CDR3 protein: CSARTSSYNEQFF. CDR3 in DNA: TGCAGCGCCAGGACTAGCTCCTACAATGAGCAGTTCTTC.

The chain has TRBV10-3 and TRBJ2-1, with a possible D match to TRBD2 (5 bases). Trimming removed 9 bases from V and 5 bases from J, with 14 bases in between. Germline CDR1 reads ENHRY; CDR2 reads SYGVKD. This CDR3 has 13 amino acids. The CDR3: CAIGNGVHNEQFF. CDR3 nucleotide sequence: TGTGCCATTGGGAACGGGGTACACAATGAGCAGTTCTTC.

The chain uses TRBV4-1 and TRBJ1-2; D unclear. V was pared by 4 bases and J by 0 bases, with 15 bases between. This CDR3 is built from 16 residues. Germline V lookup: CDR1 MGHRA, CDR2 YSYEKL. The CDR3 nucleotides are TGCGCCAGCAGCCGCCCCACGGGAGGCCCTAACTATGGCTACACCTTC. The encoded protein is CASSRPTGGPNYGYTF.

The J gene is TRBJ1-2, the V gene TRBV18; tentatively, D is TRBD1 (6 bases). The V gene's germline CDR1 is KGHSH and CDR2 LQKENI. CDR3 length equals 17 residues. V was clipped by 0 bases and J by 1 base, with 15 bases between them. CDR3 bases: TGTGCCAGCTCACCACCTGGAAACAGGGACGTTAACTATGGCTACACCTTC. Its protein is CASSPPGNRDVNYGYTF.

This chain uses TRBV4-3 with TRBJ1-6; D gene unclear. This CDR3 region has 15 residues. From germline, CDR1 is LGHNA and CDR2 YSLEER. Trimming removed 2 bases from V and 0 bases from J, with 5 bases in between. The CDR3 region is CASSQSSSYNSPLHF. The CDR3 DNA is TGCGCCAGCAGCCAATCTAGCTCCTATAATTCACCCCTCCACTTT.